This T cell receptor (beta chain) comes out of a study of vaccination effects on CD4 cells after COVID-19. Only in-frame clones appear in the TCRdb table, and some are missing; sequencing was by immunoSEQ multiplex PCR. The sample yields 65,000 to 90,000 clones, around 78% seen once. The study, taken as a whole, reports: Healthy vaccine recipients' vaccine-induced clones were almost all SARS-CoV-2 mono-reactive. Marked clonal contraction of infection- and vaccine-induced clones was seen late after vaccination.

This CDR3 is 18 amino acids long. V lost 1 base and J lost 1; bases outside the gene matches: 10. Looked up from germline, CDR1 is LNHDA and CDR2 is SQIVND (reference sequence). Notes on this clone: As yet, its antigen is unknown.

Pools of viral peptides were used by the ViraFEST assay to expand antigen-specific CD4+ T cells ahead of sequencing. Subsequent to a culture period of under 11 days, CD4+ T cells were isolated. Vaccinees lacked prior SARS-CoV-2 infection and tested negative for nucleocapsid antibodies. Sequenced material: CD4+ T cells from PBMCs cultured with SARS-CoV-2 spike peptides, taken before COVID-19 vaccination. The rearrangement joins TRBV19 to TRBJ1-5, with 7 bases fitting TRBD1. This sequence originates from a human donor who received a COVID-19 vaccine. CDR3 residues: CASSIVGWKQGSNQPQHF. The DNA for the CDR3 is TGTGCCAGTAGTATAGTTGGGTGGAAACAGGGGAGCAATCAGCCCCAGCATTTT. Full variable domain (remainder filled in from reference TRBV19 and TRBJ1-5): DGGITQSPKYLFRKEGQNVTLSCEQNLNHDAMYWYRQDPGQGLRLIYYSQIVNDFQKGDIAEGYSVSREKKESFPLTVTSAQKNPTAFYLCASSIVGWKQGSNQPQHFGDGTRLSIL.